This TCR beta chain is from a study of T cell repertoires in cytomegalovirus infection. Points from the study as a whole: CMV-specific TCR beta clonotypes restricted by HLA-C were the ones dominating the ex vivo response.

The length of the CDR3 is 13 residues. CDR1 and CDR2 (germline): KGHDR, SFDVKD. Trimming took 9 bases from V and 4 from J; bases not matched to a gene: 0. This clonotype was detected ten times or more. The antigen is unknown. From the reads, TCRdb called clonotypes with MiXCR, one entry per CDR3 protein. The repertoire consists of a few hundred thousand distinct CDR3 sequences, with roughly 25% occurring once and the leading ten covering approximately 12%. The receptor's source is a human donor in good health (CMV status not recorded). Some clones in this sample may be carry-over from other donors' samples. The V gene is TRBV24-1, the J gene TRBJ2-5, with 14 bases aligning to TRBD2. Sequenced material: cultured PBMCs, taken from culture after CMV antigen stimulation. CDR3 nucleotide sequence: TGTGCCACCGGACTAGCGGGAGGAGAGACCCAGTACTTC. Translation: CATGLAGGETQYF.